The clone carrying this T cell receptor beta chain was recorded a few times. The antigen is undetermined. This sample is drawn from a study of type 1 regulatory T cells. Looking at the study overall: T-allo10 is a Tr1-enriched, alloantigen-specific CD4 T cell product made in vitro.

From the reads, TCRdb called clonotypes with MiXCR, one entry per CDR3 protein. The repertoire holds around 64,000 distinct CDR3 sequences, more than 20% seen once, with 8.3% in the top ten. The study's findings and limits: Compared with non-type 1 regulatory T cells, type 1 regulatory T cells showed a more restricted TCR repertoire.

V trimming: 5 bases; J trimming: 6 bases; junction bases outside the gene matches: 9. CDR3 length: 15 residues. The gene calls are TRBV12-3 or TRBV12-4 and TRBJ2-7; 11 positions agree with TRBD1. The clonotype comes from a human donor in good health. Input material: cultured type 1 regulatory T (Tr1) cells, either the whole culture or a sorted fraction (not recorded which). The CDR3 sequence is CASSLRDRGSFEQYF. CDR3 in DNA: TGTGCCAGCAGTCTTCGGGACAGGGGGTCTTTCGAGCAGTACTTC.